This T cell receptor beta chain emerged from a study of CD8+ T cells in alopecia areata. TCR sequencing used cDNA made by reverse transcription of extracted RNA. Assay used: immunoSEQ multiplex PCR; TCRdb lists only in-frame clones, some missing. The repertoire has about 69,000 clones, roughly 57% of them found once; the top ten carry approximately 17%. The CDR3 runs 15 residues. The trim removed 8 bases at V and 2 bases at J, leaving 7 bases unmatched. CDR1 is MNHEY and CDR2 is SMNVEV in the germline V gene (reference sequence). By share of the sample, this clone is medium-sized. Patients with alopecia areata provided lesional scalp punch biopsies as well as peripheral blood.

The sequencing here drew on CD8+ T cells sorted from blood, taken at week 0. This TCR was recovered from a human donor with alopecia areata. V usage is TRBV27 and J usage is TRBJ2-1, with TRBD2 identical over 9 bases. The CDR3 loop is CASGPSGIAYNEQFF. The CDR3 DNA reads as TGTGCCAGCGGCCCTAGCGGGATTGCCTACAATGAGCAGTTCTTC.